This T cell receptor (beta chain) was found in a study of cytomegalovirus exposure and HLA in healthy donors. The V and J ends lost 2 bases and 7 bases respectively, with 7 bases between them. The germline gives CDR1 SGDLS, CDR2 YYNGEE. The CDR3 contains 12 residues. From the 120-subject validation cohort, which was separate from the approximately 670-subject first cohort, the donors were drawn. TCRdb's copy holds only in-frame clones and misses some; the assay was immunoSEQ multiplex PCR. Of some 170,000 clones detected, approximately 87% appear once; the ten largest clones hold approximately 1.5%. The material sequenced was PBMCs. The TCR was taken from a woman under 40 in good health and CMV-seronegative. The chain has TRBV9 and TRBJ2-4, with D possibly TRBD1 on 5 matching bases. The CDR3 nucleotides are TGTGCCAGCAGCGTTTCAGGGAACATTCAGTACTTC. It codes for CASSVSGNIQYF.